The 7 T cell receptor beta chains given below trace back to one sample, sequenced in a study of immune evolution from preneoplasia to lung adenocarcinoma. The repertoire was sequenced with immunoSEQ multiplex PCR; TCRdb's copy has only in-frame clones and lacks some. The repertoire consists of about 2,000 clones, with 65% to 90% occurring once and the leading ten covering more than 15%. The sample was FFPE adjacent normal lung tissue. These receptors were obtained from a person aged 60 to 85 with lung adenocarcinoma.

V usage is TRBV30 and J usage is TRBJ2-2; D unclear. Germline values: CDR1 GTSNPN, CDR2 SVGIG (reference sequence). The V end was cut by 4 bases, the J end by 3 bases, with 12 bases between. This CDR3 region has 14 residues. The CDR3 bases are TGTGCCTGGACCGGTGGACGGGACACCGGGGAGCTGTTTTTT. It codes for CAWTGGRDTGELFF.

This chain uses TRBV5-1 with TRBJ2-7, with a possible D match to TRBD1 (6 bases). In germline, CDR1 is SGHRS, CDR2 YFSETQ. This CDR3 contains 16 residues. Trimming cost V 0 bases and J 0 bases, with 13 bases left between them. The CDR3 sequence is CASSLGDRISSYEQYF. The CDR3 DNA sequence: TGCGCCAGCAGCTTGGGAGACAGGATTAGCTCCTACGAGCAGTACTTC.

V and J are TRBV5-1 and TRBJ1-5, with D tentatively TRBD1 (6 bases). Germline values: CDR1 SGHRS, CDR2 YFSETQ. This CDR3 contains 14 residues. Deletions cut 2 bases from V and 9 bases from J, with 15 bases between. The CDR3 sequence is CASSLQQGGGPQHF. The CDR3 DNA sequence: TGCGCCAGCAGCTTACAACAGGGCGGGGGGCCCCAGCATTTT.

The chain links TRBV9 to TRBJ2-7; D unclear. The germline V and J ends were trimmed by 0 bases and 2 bases, with 9 bases remaining between them. This CDR3 has 14 amino acids. In germline, CDR1 is SGDLS, CDR2 YYNGEE. CDR3 in DNA: TGTGCCAGCAGCGTAGCGGTGGGGACCTACGAGCAGTACTTC. It translates to CASSVAVGTYEQYF.

The chain uses TRBV5-6 and TRBJ1-1; possibly TRBD1 for D (6 bases). Trimming stripped 2 bases from V and 6 bases from J, with 14 bases between. The CDR3 length is 14 residues. Germline values: CDR1 SGHDT, CDR2 YYEEEE. CDR3 bases: TGTGCCAGCAGCTTTGAGGGGGGAGATTCTGAAGCTTTCTTT. This gives the protein CASSFEGGDSEAFF.

The sample holds one count of this clone. This chain connects TRBV30 to TRBJ1-5, with 8 bases lining up with TRBD1. Trimming took 2 bases from V and 6 from J; bases not matched to a gene: 9. CDR3 length equals 15 residues. The V gene's germline CDR1 is GTSNPN and CDR2 SVGIG (reference sequence). The CDR3 nucleotides read TGTGCCTGGAGTAGTAGGACAGGGATCGGTCAGCCCCAGCATTTT. Translation: CAWSSRTGIGQPQHF.

This clone was counted a few times. The V and J genes are TRBV2 and TRBJ1-1; no clear D gene. The CDR3 loop spans 13 amino acids. In germline, CDR1 is SNHLY, CDR2 FYNNEI. The V end lost 8 bases, the J end lost 0 bases, and 10 bases lay between the germline ends. The CDR3 DNA is TGTGCCAGCTTCGGCACCTTGAACACTGAAGCTTTCTTT. Protein: CASFGTLNTEAFF.